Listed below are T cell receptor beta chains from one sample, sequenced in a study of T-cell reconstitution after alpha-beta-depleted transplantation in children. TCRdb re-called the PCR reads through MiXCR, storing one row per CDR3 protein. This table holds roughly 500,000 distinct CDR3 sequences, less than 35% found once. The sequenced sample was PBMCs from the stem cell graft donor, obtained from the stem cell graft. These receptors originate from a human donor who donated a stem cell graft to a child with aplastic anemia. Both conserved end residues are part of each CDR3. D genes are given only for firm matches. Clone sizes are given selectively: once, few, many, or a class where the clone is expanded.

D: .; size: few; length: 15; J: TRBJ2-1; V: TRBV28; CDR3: CASSPNTGRYNEQFF; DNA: TGTGCCAGCAGTCCTAACACGGGCCGATACAATGAGCAGTTCTTC
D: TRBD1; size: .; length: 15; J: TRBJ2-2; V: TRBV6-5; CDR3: CASSPGQGVTGELFF; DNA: TGTGCCAGCAGTCCGGGACAGGGTGTCACCGGGGAGCTGTTTTTT
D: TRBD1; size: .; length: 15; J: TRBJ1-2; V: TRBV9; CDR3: CASSSTGTGSYGYTF; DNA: TGTGCCAGCAGCTCTACCGGGACAGGCTCCTATGGCTACACCTTC
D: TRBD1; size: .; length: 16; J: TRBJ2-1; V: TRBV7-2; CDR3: CASSLAPGDRYNEQFF; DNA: TGTGCCAGCAGCTTAGCGCCCGGGGACAGGTACAATGAGCAGTTCTTC
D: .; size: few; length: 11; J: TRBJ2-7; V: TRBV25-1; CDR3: CASSVALLWYF; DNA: TGTGCCAGCAGTGTCGCCCTTTTGTGGTACTTC
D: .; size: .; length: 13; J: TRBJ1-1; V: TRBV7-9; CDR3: CASSFDGNTEAFF; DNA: TGTGCCAGCAGCTTTGACGGGAACACTGAAGCTTTCTTT
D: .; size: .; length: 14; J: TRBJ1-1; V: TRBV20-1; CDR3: CSARDRRRNTEAFF; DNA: TGCAGTGCTAGAGATCGACGACGGAACACTGAAGCTTTCTTT
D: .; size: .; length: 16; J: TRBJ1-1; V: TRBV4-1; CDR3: CASSQVAGGMNTEAFF; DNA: TGCGCCAGCAGCCAAGTCGCCGGGGGCATGAACACTGAAGCTTTCTTT
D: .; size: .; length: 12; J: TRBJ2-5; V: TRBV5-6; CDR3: CASSLEEKTQYF; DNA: TGTGCCAGCAGCTTGGAAGAAAAGACCCAGTACTTC
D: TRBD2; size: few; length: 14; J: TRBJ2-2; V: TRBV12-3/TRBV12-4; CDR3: CASSLAGAPGELFF; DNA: TGTGCCAGCAGTTTGGCGGGAGCTCCCGGGGAGCTGTTTTTT
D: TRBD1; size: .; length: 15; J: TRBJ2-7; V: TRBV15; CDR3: CATSTDRGATYEQYF; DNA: TGTGCCACCAGCACGGACAGGGGCGCCACCTACGAGCAGTACTTC
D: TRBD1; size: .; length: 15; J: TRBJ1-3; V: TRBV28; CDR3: CASSPHRGYGNTIYF; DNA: TGTGCCAGCAGTCCCCACAGGGGTTATGGAAACACCATATATTTT
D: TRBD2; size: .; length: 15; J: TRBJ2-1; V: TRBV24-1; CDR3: CATSEGGSGNNEQFF; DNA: TGTGCCACCAGTGAGGGCGGGAGTGGGAACAATGAGCAGTTCTTC
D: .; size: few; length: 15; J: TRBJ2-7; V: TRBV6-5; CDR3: CASSYSNQRTYEQYF; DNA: TGTGCCAGCAGTTACTCGAACCAGCGGACCTACGAGCAGTACTTC
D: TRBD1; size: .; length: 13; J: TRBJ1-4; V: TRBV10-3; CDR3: CAISYGQGEKLFF; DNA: TGTGCCATCAGTTACGGACAGGGTGAAAAACTGTTTTTT
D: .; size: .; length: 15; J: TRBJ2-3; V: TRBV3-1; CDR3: CASSQDWFGTNTQYF; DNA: TGTGCCAGCAGCCAAGATTGGTTCGGAACAAATACGCAGTATTTT
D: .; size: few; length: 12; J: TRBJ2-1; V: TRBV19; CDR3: CASSIVGTEQFF; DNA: TGTGCCAGTAGTATAGTCGGAACTGAGCAGTTCTTC
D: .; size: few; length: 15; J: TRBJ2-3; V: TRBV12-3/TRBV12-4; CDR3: CASSPSGIGTDTQYF; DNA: TGTGCCAGCAGTCCTTCGGGGATCGGCACAGATACGCAGTATTTT
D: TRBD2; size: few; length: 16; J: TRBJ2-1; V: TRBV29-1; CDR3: CSVYGTSGRMSNEQFF; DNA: TGCAGCGTGTACGGGACTAGCGGGAGGATGAGTAATGAGCAGTTCTTC
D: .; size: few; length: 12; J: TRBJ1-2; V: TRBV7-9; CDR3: CASSLAVDGYTF; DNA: TGTGCCAGCAGCTTAGCTGTGGATGGCTACACCTTC
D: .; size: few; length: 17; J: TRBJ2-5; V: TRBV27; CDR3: CASSLLGLGGRKETQYF; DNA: TGTGCCAGCAGTTTACTAGGTCTAGGGGGGCGGAAAGAGACCCAGTACTTC
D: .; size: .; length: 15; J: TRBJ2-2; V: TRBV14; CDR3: CASSRQPTGAGELFF; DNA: TGTGCCAGCAGCCGTCAGCCAACGGGGGCCGGGGAGCTGTTTTTT
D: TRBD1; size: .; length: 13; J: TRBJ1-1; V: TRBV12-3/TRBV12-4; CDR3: CASGPLQGSEAFF; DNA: TGTGCCAGCGGACCACTACAGGGGTCTGAAGCTTTCTTT
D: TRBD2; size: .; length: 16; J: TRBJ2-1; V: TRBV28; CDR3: CASRAFREGPYNEQFF; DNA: TGTGCCAGCAGAGCCTTTCGGGAGGGCCCCTACAATGAGCAGTTCTTC
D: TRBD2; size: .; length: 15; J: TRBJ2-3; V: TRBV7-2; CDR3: CASRVGLAGGDTQYF; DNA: TGTGCCAGCAGAGTGGGACTAGCGGGAGGAGATACGCAGTATTTT
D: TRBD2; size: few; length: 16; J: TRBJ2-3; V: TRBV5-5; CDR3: CASSFGEGRATDTQYF; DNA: TGTGCCAGCAGCTTCGGGGAGGGGCGCGCCACAGATACGCAGTATTTT
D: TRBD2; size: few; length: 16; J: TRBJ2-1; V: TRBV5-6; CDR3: CASSFYGTSGSSEQFF; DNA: TGTGCCAGCAGCTTTTACGGGACTAGCGGGAGTAGTGAGCAGTTCTTC
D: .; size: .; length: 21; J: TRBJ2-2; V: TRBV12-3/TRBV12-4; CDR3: CASSFKVGDIPRRLSTGELFF; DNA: TGTGCCAGCAGTTTTAAGGTGGGAGACATACCTAGGCGGTTGAGCACCGGGGAGCTGTTTTTT
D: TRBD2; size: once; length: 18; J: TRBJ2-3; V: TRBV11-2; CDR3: CASRSRLAGVGSTDTQYF; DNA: TGTGCCAGCAGATCTAGACTAGCGGGAGTTGGGAGCACAGATACGCAGTATTTT
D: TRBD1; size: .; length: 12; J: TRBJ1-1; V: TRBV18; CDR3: CASSPQGQEAFF; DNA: TGTGCCAGCTCACCACAGGGACAGGAAGCTTTCTTT
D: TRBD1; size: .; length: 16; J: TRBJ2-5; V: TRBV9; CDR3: CASSGGGSSFQETQYF; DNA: TGTGCCAGCAGCGGAGGGGGCTCGTCTTTCCAAGAGACCCAGTACTTC
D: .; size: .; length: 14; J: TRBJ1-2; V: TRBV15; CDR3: CATSRDESGYGYTF; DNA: TGTGCCACCAGCAGAGATGAATCCGGGTACGGCTACACCTTC
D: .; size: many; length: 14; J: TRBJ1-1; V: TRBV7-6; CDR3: CASSLTGTNTEAFF; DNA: TGTGCCAGCAGCCTCACAGGGACCAACACTGAAGCTTTCTTT
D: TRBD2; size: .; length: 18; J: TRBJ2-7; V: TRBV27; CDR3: CASSLVTSGTRGPYEQYF; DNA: TGTGCCAGCAGTTTAGTGACTAGCGGGACCCGGGGGCCCTACGAGCAGTACTTC
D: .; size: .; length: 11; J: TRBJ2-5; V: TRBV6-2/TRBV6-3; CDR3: CASSHRETQYF; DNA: TGTGCCAGCAGTCACCGGGAGACCCAGTACTTC
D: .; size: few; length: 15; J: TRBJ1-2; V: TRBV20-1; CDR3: CSARDPNRATYGYTF; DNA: TGCAGTGCTAGAGATCCGAACAGGGCCACCTATGGCTACACCTTC
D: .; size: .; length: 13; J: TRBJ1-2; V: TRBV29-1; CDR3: CSVTREGGYGYTF; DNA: TGCAGCGTAACCCGAGAGGGGGGCTATGGCTACACCTTC
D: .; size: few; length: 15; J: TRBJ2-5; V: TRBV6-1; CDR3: CASRLRGDRQETQYF; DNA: TGTGCCAGCAGGCTACGGGGGGACAGGCAAGAGACCCAGTACTTC
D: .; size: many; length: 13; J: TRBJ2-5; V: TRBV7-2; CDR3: CASSFRVQETQYF; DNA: TGTGCCAGCAGCTTTCGGGTACAAGAGACCCAGTACTTC
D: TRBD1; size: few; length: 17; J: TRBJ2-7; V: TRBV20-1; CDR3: CSAPFPLGDRSFYEQYF; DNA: TGCAGTGCTCCTTTCCCCCTAGGGGACAGATCATTCTACGAGCAGTACTTC
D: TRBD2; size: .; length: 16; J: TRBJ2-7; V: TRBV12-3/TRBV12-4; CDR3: CASSPGLAGPFYEKYF; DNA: TGTGCCAGCAGTCCGGGACTAGCGGGACCTTTCTACGAGAAGTACTTC
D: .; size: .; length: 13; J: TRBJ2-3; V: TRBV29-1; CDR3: CSVGGQAADTQYF; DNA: TGCAGCGTTGGAGGGCAGGCCGCAGATACGCAGTATTTT
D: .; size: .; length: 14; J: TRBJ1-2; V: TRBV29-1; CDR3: CSELGQGGIYGYTF; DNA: TGCAGCGAACTCGGACAAGGGGGAATCTATGGCTACACCTTC
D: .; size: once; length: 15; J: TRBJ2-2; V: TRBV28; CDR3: CASSPHRRVTGELFF; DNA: TGTGCCAGCAGTCCTCACCGGAGGGTCACCGGGGAGCTGTTTTTT
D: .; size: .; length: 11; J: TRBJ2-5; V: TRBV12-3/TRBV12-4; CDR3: CATGRQETQYF; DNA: TGTGCCACCGGACGGCAAGAGACCCAGTACTTC